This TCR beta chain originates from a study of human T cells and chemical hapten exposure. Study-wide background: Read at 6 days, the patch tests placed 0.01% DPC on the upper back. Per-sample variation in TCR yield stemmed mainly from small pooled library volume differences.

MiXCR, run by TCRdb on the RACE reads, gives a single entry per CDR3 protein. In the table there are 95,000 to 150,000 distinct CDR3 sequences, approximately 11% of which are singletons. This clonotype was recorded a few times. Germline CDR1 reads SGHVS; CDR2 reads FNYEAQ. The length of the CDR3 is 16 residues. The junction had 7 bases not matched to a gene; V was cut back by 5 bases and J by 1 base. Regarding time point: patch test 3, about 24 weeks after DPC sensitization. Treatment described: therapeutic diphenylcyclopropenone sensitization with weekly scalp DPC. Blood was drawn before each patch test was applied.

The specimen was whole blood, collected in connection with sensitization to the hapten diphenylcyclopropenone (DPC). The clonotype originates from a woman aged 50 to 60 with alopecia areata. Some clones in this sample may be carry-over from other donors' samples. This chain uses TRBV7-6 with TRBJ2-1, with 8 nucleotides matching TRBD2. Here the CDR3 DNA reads TGTGCCAGCAGCCTAGTGGCGGGAGGTTCCTACAATGAGCAGTTCTTC. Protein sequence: CASSLVAGGSYNEQFF. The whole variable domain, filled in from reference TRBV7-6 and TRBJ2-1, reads GAGVSQSPRYKVTKRGQDVALRCDPISGHVSLYWYRQALGQGPEFLTYFNYEAQQDKSGLPNDRFSAERPEGSISTLTIQRTEQRDSAMYRCASSLVAGGSYNEQFFGPGTRLTVL.